The 30 T cell receptor beta chains below all came from one sample that was sequenced in a study of tissue T cells after allogeneic stem cell transplantation. Clones were sequenced by immunoSEQ multiplex PCR, and TCRdb holds only the in-frame ones, with some missing. The sample holds fewer than 2,000 clones, over 45% seen once. Documented time point: mouse harvest day 7 after allogeneic transplant. The graft held 10^6 splenic CD5+ T cells and 10^7 T-cell-depleted bone marrow cells. The specimen was liver tissue. The source of these receptors is a female BALB/c mouse given C57BL/6 T cells with graft-versus-host disease after an allogeneic hematopoietic cell transplant.

Remarks on this clone: Genes here carry mouse names. The CDR3 is cut off 1 residue early in the read; its end comes from the germline J gene. V gene TRBV26 combines with J gene TRBJ1-3, with D unresolved. This CDR3 spans 14 amino acids. Germline CDR1 reads KGHPV; CDR2 reads FQNQEV (reference sequence). The V gene lost 2 bases and the J gene lost 0 bases, with 5 bases spanning the gap. CDR3 bases read: TGTGCCAGCAGTCTGCTCAATTCTGGAAATACGCTCTAT. Translated: CASSLLNSGNTLY. The CDR3 in full is CASSLLNSGNTLYF.

This clone appeared once. Each gene name is a mouse one. Coverage ceases 1 residue before the CDR3 finishes, and the germline J gene fills in the end. The rearrangement uses TRBV3 and TRBJ2-1, with 11 bases aligning to TRBD2. Trimming removed 4 bases from V and 4 bases from J; junction bases left unmatched: 0. CDR3 length equals 14 residues. Germline V gene data show CDR1 as SNHLY and CDR2 as FYNGKV (reference sequence). This CDR3 is CASSWDWGYAEQFF. Incomplete CDR3 DNA: TGTGCCAGCAGCTGGGACTGGGGGTATGCTGAGCAGTTC.

Turning to this clone: Germline and genes here are mouse. CDR3 sequence reads: CASSDWGAREQYF. The sequenced part of the CDR3 DNA is TGTGCCAGCAGTGATTGGGGGGCGCGAGAACAGTAC. V and J are TRBV13-1 and TRBJ2-7, with D perhaps matching TRBD2 (7 bases). The sequence runs out 1 residue before the end of the CDR3; the remainder is reconstructed from the germline J gene. This CDR3 is built from 13 residues. V was trimmed by 1 base and J by 7 bases, leaving 12 bases between them. CDR1 is NSHNY, CDR2 SYGAGN, per germline.

Comments on this clone: Gene names denote mouse genes. With the read ending 1 residue before the CDR3 end, the germline J gene is used to fill in that end. The V and J genes are TRBV31 and TRBJ2-1, with 10 bases that match TRBD2. V lost 7 bases, J lost 5 bases, and 5 bases stayed unmatched. This CDR3 is built from 13 residues. The germline gives CDR1 GKSSPN, CDR2 SITVG. The CDR3 bases that were read are TGTGCCTACACTGACTGGGGGGATGCTGAGCAGTTC. It encodes CAYTDWGDAEQF. The entire CDR3 sequence reads CAYTDWGDAEQFF.

A remark on this clone: The genes and germline here are from mouse. The read terminates 1 residue before the CDR3 end, so the remaining end is supplied by the germline J gene. V usage is TRBV26 and J usage is TRBJ2-1; D unresolved. Trimming took off 4 bases at V and 5 bases at J, with 9 bases between the two ends. In germline, CDR1 is KGHPV, CDR2 FQNQEV (reference sequence). This CDR3 is built from 13 residues. Incomplete CDR3 DNA: TGTGCCAGCAGTCCCACGGGGAATGCTGAGCAGTTC. Its translation is CASSPTGNAEQF. The full CDR3 protein reads CASSPTGNAEQFF.

Comments on this clone: The gene symbols are mouse symbols. The read comes to an end 1 residue before the CDR3 does, leaving the germline J gene to fill in the end. The J gene is TRBJ2-7, the V gene TRBV26; no firm D call. The CDR3 sequence is 13 residues long. CDR1 and CDR2 from the germline V gene are KGHPV and FQNQEV (reference sequence). V dropped 2 bases and J dropped 0 bases, with 5 bases sitting between them. The sequenced CDR3 bases are TGTGCCAGCAGTCTGAGGAGCTCCTATGAACAGTAC. Its protein product is CASSLRSSYEQY. Given in full, the CDR3 is CASSLRSSYEQYF.

Only a few counts were recorded for this clone. Mouse gene names and germline throughout. Sequencing ends 1 residue short of the CDR3 end; the germline J gene provides the rest. The chain recombines TRBV2 with TRBJ1-3; TRBD1 matches 10 bases. Germline V gene data show CDR1 as LGHNA and CDR2 as YSYQKL. Germline trimming cut 4 bases from V and 2 bases from J; bases unmatched to any gene: 2. The CDR3 consists of 15 residues. The CDR3 loop is CASSLGTGAGNTLYF. The CDR3 DNA, read in part, is TGTGCCAGCAGCCTCGGGACAGGGGCTGGAAATACGCTCTAT.

Of note for this clone: Gene names and germline match the mouse. The CDR3 end falls 1 residue outside the read, so it is completed with the germline J gene. This chain uses TRBV4 with TRBJ2-7, with 12 bases lining up with TRBD2. The V gene's germline CDR1 is LGHDT and CDR2 YNNKQL (reference sequence). The CDR3 is 13 amino acids. Trimming took 6 bases from V and 7 from J; bases not matched to a gene: 4. CDR3 DNA, as far as it was read: TGTGCCAGCAGAGACTGGGGGGGCGCGGAACAGTAC. This codes for CASRDWGGAEQY. The entire CDR3 reads CASRDWGGAEQYF.

This clone came up a few times. Gene names refer to mouse genes. The read falls 1 residue short of the CDR3 end, and the missing part is taken from the germline J gene. The chain joins TRBV24 to TRBJ1-5, with 7 nucleotides matching TRBD1. CDR1 KGHTA and CDR2 FRNEEI come from the germline V gene. The J segment lost 5 bases and the V segment lost 1 base, leaving 5 bases of the junction unmatched. The CDR3 covers 15 residues. The CDR3 sequence: CASSLSGGRDQAPLF. The sequenced part of the CDR3 DNA is TGTGCCAGCAGTCTGTCAGGGGGTAGGGACCAGGCTCCGCTT.

Of note for this clone: Gene and germline names: mouse. The read falls 1 residue short of the CDR3 end, and the missing part is taken from the germline J gene. The rearrangement links TRBV16 to TRBJ2-5; 8 bases are shared with TRBD2. This CDR3 has 14 amino acids. Germline CDR1 SGHSA, CDR2 FRNQAP. Trimming removed 3 bases from V and 3 bases from J; junction bases left unmatched: 2. Incomplete CDR3 DNA: TGTGCAAGCAGCTTTAGACTGGGGCAAGACACCCAGTAC. It is translated as CASSFRLGQDTQY. Given in full, the CDR3 is CASSFRLGQDTQYF.

This clone has only a few counts. Mouse gene names apply. The observed sequence ends 1 residue before the CDR3 terminus, with the missing tail filled in from the germline J gene. The V gene is TRBV15, the J gene TRBJ1-1; D is unclear. Germline V gene sequence: CDR1 SGHND, CDR2 FRSKSL. Trimming shortened V by 3 bases and J by 0 bases, and 5 bases separated the two germline ends. This CDR3 has 13 residues. CDR3: CASSLATNTEVFF. CDR3 DNA (partial): TGTGCCAGCAGTTTGGCCACAAACACAGAAGTCTTC.

Of note for this clone: Germline and genes: mouse. The read stops 1 residue short of the end of the CDR3; the missing end is completed from the germline J gene. The rearrangement uses TRBV3 and TRBJ1-1; D is undetermined. Trimming left V 3 bases short and J 1 base short, with 3 bases between. CDR3 length: 12 amino acids. Germline V gene data show CDR1 as SNHLY and CDR2 as FYNGKV (reference sequence). The CDR3 sequence is CASSFGNTEVFF. CDR3 DNA, as far as it was read: TGTGCCAGCAGCTTTGGAAACACAGAAGTCTTC.

Remarks on this clone: The genes are named according to mouse. The read terminates 1 residue before the CDR3 end, so the remaining end is supplied by the germline J gene. Other DNA sequences of this sample code for an identical CDR3. The V and J genes are TRBV13-1 and TRBJ2-7, with D uncertain. Trimming shortened V by 2 bases and J by 3 bases, and 6 bases separated the two germline ends. The CDR3 spans 12 residues. Germline values: CDR1 NSHNY, CDR2 SYGAGN. CDR3 loop: CASSDPFYEQYF. CDR3 bases read: TGTGCCAGCAGTGACCCCTTCTATGAACAGTAC.

As for this clone: All gene names here are mouse names. The CDR3 is cut off 1 residue early in the read; its end comes from the germline J gene. The V gene is TRBV26, the J gene TRBJ1-1; D unresolved. Germline-derived CDR1 and CDR2 are KGHPV and FQNQEV (reference sequence). Trimming shortened V by 1 base and J by 3 bases, and 0 bases separated the two germline ends. The CDR3 is made up of 11 amino acids. The CDR3: CASSLYTEVFF. CDR3 bases read: TGTGCCAGCAGTCTGTACACAGAAGTCTTC. Together with reference TRBV26 and TRBJ1-1, the CDR3 gives the full variable domain: NSKVIQTPRYLVKGQGQKAKMRCIPEKGHPVVFWYQQNKNNEFKFLINFQNQEVLQQIDMTEKRFSAECPSNSPCSLEIQSSEAGDSALYLCASSLYTEVFFGKGTRLTVV.

This clone occurred a few times. Germline and genes here are mouse. From the germline J gene comes the end of the CDR3, since the read stops 1 residue before it. This sequence joins TRBV13-2 and TRBJ2-7, with 8 bases fitting TRBD2. The CDR3 spans 12 residues. The junction had 1 base not matched to a gene; V was cut back by 3 bases and J by 5 bases. The germline V gene encodes CDR1 NNHNN and CDR2 SYGAGS (reference sequence). CDR3 region: CASGVDWDEQYF. The covered CDR3 bases are TGTGCCAGCGGTGTGGACTGGGATGAACAGTAC.

Turning to this clone: These gene names are mouse names. The read terminates 1 residue ahead of where the CDR3 ends, so the germline J gene completes it. Other DNA variants within this sample encode the same CDR3. The chain recombines TRBV26 with TRBJ2-2; D ambiguous. Trimming cost V 5 bases and J 0 bases, with 7 bases left between them. Germline CDR1 is KGHPV and CDR2 is FQNQEV (reference sequence). The CDR3 spans 14 residues. CDR3 protein: CASSLTSNTGQLYF. CDR3 bases read: TGTGCCAGCAGTTTGACATCAAACACCGGGCAGCTCTAC.

About this clone: The gene symbols are mouse symbols. The read halts 1 residue ahead of the CDR3 end, with the missing end drawn from the germline J gene. J is TRBJ2-5 and V is TRBV16; 11 bases line up with TRBD2. The ends lost 5 bases at V and 4 bases at J; junction bases unmatched: 5. Germline CDR1 SGHSA, CDR2 FRNQAP. The CDR3 is made up of 15 amino acids. The CDR3 sequence: CASSPRLGGKDTQYF. CDR3 DNA (partial): TGTGCAAGCAGCCCCCGACTGGGGGGGAAAGACACCCAGTAC.

Of note for this clone: Any gene name here is a mouse gene name. The read terminates 1 residue ahead of where the CDR3 ends, so the germline J gene completes it. The chain is built from TRBV13-3 and TRBJ2-1; 7 nucleotides match TRBD2. The J segment lost 4 bases and the V segment lost 2 bases, leaving 3 bases of the junction unmatched. The CDR3 extends over 14 amino acids. CDR1 is NNHDY, CDR2 SYVADS, per germline. The CDR3 DNA, read in part, is TGTGCCAGCAGTGAGGACTGGCCGTATGCTGAGCAGTTC. Its translation: CASSEDWPYAEQF. The entire CDR3 sequence reads CASSEDWPYAEQFF.

Only a few counts were recorded for this clone. Gene names are the mouse ones. Coverage ceases 1 residue before the CDR3 finishes, and the germline J gene fills in the end. V is TRBV15 and J is TRBJ2-7, with D possibly TRBD2 on 6 matching bases. The germline CDR1 and CDR2 sequences are SGHND and FRSKSL. The CDR3 has 13 amino acids. V lost 7 bases to trimming and J lost 1 base, with 11 bases between them. The CDR3 region is CASTRDFSYEQYF. CDR3 bases read: TGTGCCAGCACCCGGGACTTTTCCTATGAACAGTAC.

As to this clone: Here the gene names and germline are mouse. The sequence runs out 1 residue before the end of the CDR3; the remainder is reconstructed from the germline J gene. This chain joins TRBV26 and TRBJ2-3; D is perhaps TRBD2 (7 bases). Germline assignment: CDR1 KGHPV and CDR2 FQNQEV (reference sequence). V was shortened by 2 bases and J by 1 base, with 10 bases between the two germline ends. This CDR3 contains 15 residues. The CDR3 bases that were read are TGTGCCAGCAGTCTGAGGGGGGCGCGTGCAGAAACGCTGTAT. As protein: CASSLRGARAETLY. The whole CDR3 sequence reads CASSLRGARAETLYF.

Comments on this clone: Gene names refer to mouse genes. Read coverage stops 1 residue before the CDR3 terminus; the germline J gene supplies the remainder. The chain carries TRBV13-2 and TRBJ2-1, with 9 bases lining up with TRBD1. Germline V gene data show CDR1 as NNHNN and CDR2 as SYGAGS (reference sequence). The CDR3 is 14 amino acids. Trimming cost V 5 bases and J 4 bases; bases outside gene matches: 4. This chain's CDR3 is CASGVQGAYAEQFF. Incomplete CDR3 DNA: TGTGCCAGCGGGGTACAGGGGGCGTATGCTGAGCAGTTC.

In the case of this clone: The listed genes are named as in mouse. The observed sequence ends 1 residue before the CDR3 terminus, with the missing tail filled in from the germline J gene. This chain links TRBV12-1 with TRBJ2-3, with D maybe TRBD1 (5 bases). Germline CDR1 and CDR2: SGHSN and HYEKVE. CDR3 length: 12 residues. V was clipped by 5 bases and J by 3 bases, with 8 bases between them. The sequenced CDR3 bases are TGTGCCAGCTTCAGGGAGGCAGAAACGCTGTAT. The encoded protein is CASFREAETLY. The whole CDR3 sequence reads CASFREAETLYF.

This clone was observed a few times. Genes and germline come from the mouse. The CDR3 goes on 1 residue after the read ends, and that part is filled in from the germline J gene. Within the sample, other DNA sequences also encode this same CDR3. This chain uses TRBV16 with TRBJ2-7, with 9 bases matching TRBD1. Germline V CDR1 and CDR2: SGHSA, FRNQAP. Trimming cost V 0 bases and J 6 bases; bases outside gene matches: 6. The length of the CDR3 is 15 residues. The CDR3 DNA, read in part, is TGTGCAAGCAGCTTAGATACAGGGGGCGGGCTTGAACAGTAC. Its protein product is CASSLDTGGGLEQY. The whole CDR3 region reads CASSLDTGGGLEQYF.

On this clone: Each gene name is a mouse one. The read finishes 1 residue shy of the CDR3 end, and the germline J gene is used to complete it. The chain joins TRBV13-2 to TRBJ1-4; D gene uncertain. The V and J ends lost 2 bases and 4 bases respectively, with 0 bases between them. From germline, CDR1 is NNHNN and CDR2 SYGAGS (reference sequence). CDR3 length equals 11 residues. This CDR3 is CASGDNERLFF. CDR3 DNA, as far as it was read: TGTGCCAGCGGTGACAACGAAAGATTATTT.

This clone was picked up a small number of times. Genes here carry mouse names. The CDR3 extends 1 residue past the end of the read, so its final part is completed from the germline J gene. This rearrangement joins TRBV13-1 to TRBJ2-7, with TRBD2 matching over 10 bases. The V and J ends lost 4 bases and 2 bases, in that order; junction bases with no gene match: 0. Germline V lookup: CDR1 NSHNY, CDR2 SYGAGN. The CDR3 is made up of 13 amino acids. The CDR3 DNA, read in part, is TGTGCCAGCAGTACTGGGGGGGCCTATGAACAGTAC. Translating gives CASSTGGAYEQY. The whole CDR3 is CASSTGGAYEQYF.

About this clone itself: Mouse gene names and germline throughout. The read halts 1 residue ahead of the CDR3 end, with the missing end drawn from the germline J gene. The genes are TRBV26 and TRBJ1-1; TRBD1 matches 7 bases. J gave up 1 base and V 0 bases, and 2 bases lay outside the gene matches. This CDR3 is 15 amino acids long. Germline CDR1 reads KGHPV; CDR2 reads FQNQEV (reference sequence). CDR3 protein: CASSLSGTVNTEVFF. The covered CDR3 bases are TGTGCCAGCAGTCTGTCCGGGACAGTAAACACAGAAGTCTTC.

To note about this clone: The genes and germline here are from mouse. Sequencing ends 1 residue short of the CDR3 end; the germline J gene provides the rest. The chain links TRBV26 to TRBJ1-6; 7 bases agree with TRBD1. TRBJ1-6 is known as an ORF, though its function is uncertain. Germline CDR1 reads KGHPV; CDR2 reads FQNQEV (reference sequence). The V and J ends lost 2 bases and 4 bases, in that order; junction bases with no gene match: 2. The CDR3 loop spans 15 amino acids. The part of the CDR3 DNA that was read is TGTGCCAGCAGTCTGACAGGGGATTATAATTCGCCCCTCTAC. Its translation: CASSLTGDYNSPLY. The complete CDR3 reads CASSLTGDYNSPLYF.

For this clone: Here the gene names and germline are mouse. The read terminates 1 residue ahead of where the CDR3 ends, so the germline J gene completes it. This chain joins TRBV1 and TRBJ2-5; D may be TRBD1 or TRBD2 (5 bases each). The V gene's germline CDR1 is NSQYPW and CDR2 LRSPGD (reference sequence). The CDR3 contains 14 residues. V lost 3 bases and J 4 bases, leaving 11 bases between the germline ends. CDR3 sequence reads: CTCSARDGEDTQYF. Partial CDR3 DNA: TGCACCTGCAGTGCCCGGGACGGGGAAGACACCCAGTAC.

Turning to this clone: Each gene name is a mouse one. Read data end 1 residue before the CDR3 end; the end is taken from the germline J gene. This sequence joins TRBV26 and TRBJ1-3; TRBD1 matches 7 bases. This CDR3 region has 15 residues. V lost 4 bases and J lost 2; bases outside the gene matches: 5. CDR1 KGHPV and CDR2 FQNQEV come from the germline V gene (reference sequence). CDR3 amino acids: CASSPTGVAGNTLYF. The sequenced part of the CDR3 DNA is TGTGCCAGCAGTCCAACAGGGGTTGCTGGAAATACGCTCTAT.

This clone has more than one count but fewer than ten. Here the gene names and germline are mouse. Read data end 1 residue before the CDR3 end; the end is taken from the germline J gene. The J gene is TRBJ1-3, the V gene TRBV26; the match to TRBD1 covers 7 bases. After removal of 4 bases from V and 0 bases from J, the junction contained 3 bases not matched to a gene. This CDR3 is built from 15 residues. Germline CDR1 and CDR2: KGHPV and FQNQEV (reference sequence). CDR3 bases read: TGTGCCAGCAGTCCCGGGACAGCTTCTGGAAATACGCTCTAT. This gives the protein CASSPGTASGNTLY. The entire CDR3 sequence reads CASSPGTASGNTLYF.